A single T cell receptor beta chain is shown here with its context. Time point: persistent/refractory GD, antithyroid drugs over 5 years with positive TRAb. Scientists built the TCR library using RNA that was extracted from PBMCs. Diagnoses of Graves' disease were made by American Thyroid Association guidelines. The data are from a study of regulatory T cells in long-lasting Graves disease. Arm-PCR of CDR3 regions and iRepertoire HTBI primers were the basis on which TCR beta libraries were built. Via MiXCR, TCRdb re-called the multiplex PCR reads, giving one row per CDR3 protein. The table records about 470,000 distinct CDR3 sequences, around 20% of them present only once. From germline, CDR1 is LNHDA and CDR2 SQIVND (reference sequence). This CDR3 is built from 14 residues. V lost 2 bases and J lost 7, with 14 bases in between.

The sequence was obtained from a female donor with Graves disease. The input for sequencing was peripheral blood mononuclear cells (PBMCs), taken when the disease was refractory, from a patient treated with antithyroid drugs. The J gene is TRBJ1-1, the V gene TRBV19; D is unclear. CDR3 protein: CASSILAEGSEAFF. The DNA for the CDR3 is TGTGCCAGTAGTATATTGGCGGAAGGGAGTGAAGCTTTCTTT.